The 32 T cell receptor beta chains presented below share a single source sample, sequenced in a study of control samples from healthy donors and cancer patients. Some clones are missing from TCRdb's copy, which holds only in-frame ones; the method was immunoSEQ multiplex PCR. Among 100,000 to 150,000 clones listed, 85% to 95% were seen once. Sequencing was done on a sample of PBMCs. These receptors were collected from a man aged 80 or over with head and neck cancer.

The rearrangement links TRBV3-1 (or the pseudogene TRBV3-2) to TRBJ2-7; 10 bases fit TRBD1. The CDR3 extends over 14 amino acids. From germline, CDR1 is LGHDT and CDR2 YNNKEL (reference sequence). Trimming took 1 base from V and 3 from J; bases not matched to a gene: 0. In nucleotides, the CDR3 is TGTGCCAGCAGCCAAGGGACAGGGGGCTACGAGCAGTACTTC. The encoded protein is CASSQGTGGYEQYF.

The genes are TRBV4-3 and TRBJ1-5, with D hard to call. This CDR3 is built from 14 residues. Germline CDR1 LGHNA, CDR2 YSLEER. The V gene lost 1 base and the J gene lost 1 base, with 5 bases spanning the gap. Here the CDR3 reads CASSQGVSNQPQHF. The CDR3 DNA sequence: TGCGCCAGCAGCCAAGGTGTGAGCAATCAGCCCCAGCATTTT.

This clone appeared a single time. The chain carries TRBV9 and TRBJ2-5; 16 nucleotides line up with TRBD2. The CDR3 runs 16 residues. V lost 4 bases, J lost 5 bases, and 5 bases stayed unmatched. Germline V gene data show CDR1 as SGDLS and CDR2 as YYNGEE. CDR3 in DNA: TGTGCCAGCAGCTTCACGGGACTAGCGGGAGGGGAGACCCAGTACTTC. This codes for CASSFTGLAGGETQYF.

The chain employs TRBV9 and TRBJ2-7; TRBD2 is a possible D gene (6 bases). Germline V gene data show CDR1 as SGDLS and CDR2 as YYNGEE. The CDR3 length is 16 residues. V lost 2 bases to trimming and J lost 3 bases, with 18 bases between them. CDR3 protein: CASSVQAGLDVYEQYF. In nucleotides, the CDR3 is TGTGCCAGCAGCGTCCAAGCGGGCCTTGATGTCTACGAGCAGTACTTC.

The chain employs TRBV7-6 and TRBJ1-1; 9 positions agree with TRBD1. The germline CDR1 and CDR2 sequences are SGHVS and FNYEAQ. CDR3 size: 16 residues. The trim removed 1 base at V and 5 bases at J, leaving 8 bases unmatched. This CDR3 reads CASSLELIGQGTEAFF. DNA for the CDR3: TGTGCCAGCAGCTTAGAGTTGATTGGACAGGGGACTGAAGCTTTCTTT.

This clone appeared once. The chain employs TRBV30 and TRBJ1-6; D possibly corresponds to TRBD1 (6 bases). Trimming stripped 4 bases from V and 1 base from J, with 23 bases between. This CDR3 region has 19 residues. The germline CDR1 and CDR2 sequences are GTSNPN and SVGIG (reference sequence). The CDR3 bases are TGTGCCTGGACCTTCGGGGGCAGGCCCCTCGTGTCCTATAATTCACCCCTCCACTTT. Translated: CAWTFGGRPLVSYNSPLHF. Using reference TRBV30 and TRBJ1-6 for the parts outside the CDR3, the full variable domain is SQTIHQWPATLVQPVGSPLSLECTVEGTSNPNLYWYRQAAGRGLQLLFYSVGIGQISSEVPQNLSASRPQDRQFILSSKKLLLSDSGFYLCAWTFGGRPLVSYNSPLHFGNGTRLTVT.

The chain uses TRBV7-9 and TRBJ1-2; D possibly corresponds to TRBD1 (5 bases). The CDR3 runs to 16 residues. V lost 4 bases and J 5 bases, leaving 20 bases between the germline ends. Germline CDR1 and CDR2: SEHNR and FQNEAQ (reference sequence). The CDR3 sequence: CASSSPLVGEPYGYTF. The CDR3, as DNA: TGTGCCAGCAGCTCCCCATTGGTAGGGGAACCTTATGGCTACACCTTC.

The chain uses TRBV15 and TRBJ2-7; a weak D match, TRBD1 (7 bases). Germline V lookup: CDR1 LNHNV, CDR2 YYDKDF (reference sequence). The CDR3 contains 15 residues. Trimming removed 5 bases at V and 3 bases at J, with 17 bases between. The CDR3: CATSVRQGGGYEQYF. In DNA, the CDR3 is TGTGCCACCAGCGTACGACAGGGAGGAGGCTACGAGCAGTACTTC.

The chain has TRBV18 and TRBJ2-7; D possibly corresponds to TRBD1 (6 bases). CDR1 is KGHSH and CDR2 is LQKENI in the germline V gene. This CDR3 has 13 residues. V was clipped by 3 bases and J by 4 bases, with 10 bases between them. The CDR3 DNA follows: TGTGCCAGCTCACCTGACAGGTTTTACGAGCAGTACTTC. Its protein product is CASSPDRFYEQYF.

The chain employs TRBV3-1 (or the pseudogene TRBV3-2) and TRBJ2-5; the D is unclear. V lost 4 bases and J 0 bases, leaving 9 bases between the germline ends. Germline-derived CDR1 and CDR2 are LGHDT and YNNKEL (reference sequence). This CDR3 region has 14 residues. CDR3 sequence reads: CASSPYSYQETQYF. In DNA form, the CDR3 reads TGTGCCAGCAGCCCATACAGTTACCAAGAGACCCAGTACTTC.

Here the CDR3 reads CASSSSGGGVSNQPQHF. Written as DNA, the CDR3 is TGTGCCAGCAGCTCTTCCGGGGGGGGCGTTAGCAATCAGCCCCAGCATTTT. The chain employs TRBV7-8 and TRBJ1-5; TRBD1 might be the D (6 bases). The CDR3 is 17 residues long. CDR1 is SGHVS and CDR2 is FQNEAQ in the germline V gene. V dropped 4 bases and J dropped 0 bases, with 16 bases sitting between them.

This rearrangement joins TRBV20-1 to TRBJ2-1, with 13 positions matching TRBD2. This CDR3 spans 16 amino acids. V shed 3 bases and J 6 bases; nucleotides not matched to a gene: 8. Germline V gives CDR1 DFQATT, CDR2 SNEGSKA (reference sequence). CDR3 region: CSASGGLAGRGNEQFF. For the CDR3, the DNA is TGCAGTGCTAGTGGGGGACTAGCGGGACGAGGCAATGAGCAGTTCTTC.

J is TRBJ2-3 and V is TRBV5-1; no firm D call. V lost 3 bases, J lost 6 bases, and 14 bases lay in between. The CDR3 has 14 residues. Looked up from germline, CDR1 is SGHRS and CDR2 is YFSETQ. Here the CDR3 reads CASSSGPQGDTQYF. The CDR3 DNA sequence: TGCGCCAGCAGCTCGGGTCCCCAAGGGGATACGCAGTATTTT.

The J gene is TRBJ1-5, the V gene TRBV7-2, with D hard to call. CDR1 SGHTA and CDR2 FQGNSA come from the germline V gene. The CDR3 sequence is 15 residues long. V lost 6 bases to trimming and J lost 0 bases, with 12 bases between them. The CDR3 sequence: CASSGGSISNQPQHF. CDR3 nucleotides: TGTGCCAGCAGTGGAGGCAGTATTAGCAATCAGCCCCAGCATTTT.

The V call is TRBV10-3, the J call TRBJ2-3; D possibly corresponds to TRBD2 (6 bases). Trimming left V 4 bases short and J 6 bases short, with 23 bases between. The CDR3 is 17 residues long. Germline CDR1 and CDR2: ENHRY and SYGVKD. The CDR3 region has the DNA TGTGCCATCAGTGTTCTAGGTCTGGGGGGAGACGAGGATACGCAGTATTTT. It specifies CAISVLGLGGDEDTQYF.

Remarks on this clone: The conserved closing phenylalanine or tryptophan is absent in this CDR3, likely reflecting a read error. The chain carries TRBV24-1 and TRBJ1-2, with no clear D. The CDR3 covers 15 residues. Germline V gene data show CDR1 as KGHDR and CDR2 as SFDVKD. Trimming removed 4 bases from V and 1 base from J, with 12 bases in between. The CDR3 coding sequence is TGTGCCACCAGTGACTCCCTGAGGATTAACTATGGCTACACCTCC. Translated: CATSDSLRINYGYTS.

This clone was seen a single time. The J gene is TRBJ2-7, the V gene TRBV5-1; TRBD2 matches 11 bases. Germline V gene lookup returns CDR1 SGHRS and CDR2 YFSETQ. CDR3 length: 16 amino acids. V was pared by 4 bases and J by 5 bases, with 11 bases of the junction left unmatched. CDR3 in amino acids: CASSNLGLAVLNEQYF. In DNA, the CDR3 is TGCGCCAGCAGCAATCTGGGACTAGCGGTATTGAACGAGCAGTACTTC.

The chain recombines TRBV18 with TRBJ2-1; 8 nucleotides align to TRBD2. The CDR3 extends over 15 amino acids. V shed 2 bases, J shed 8 bases, and the junction held 8 bases outside the gene matches. CDR1 KGHSH and CDR2 LQKENI come from the germline V gene. The chain's CDR3 is CASSPRGLGSDEQFF. In DNA, the CDR3 is TGTGCCAGCTCACCAAGGGGACTAGGTAGCGATGAGCAGTTCTTC.

CDR3 sequence reads: CASSLTLANYGYTF. The CDR3 DNA is TGTGCCAGCAGCCTGACTCTTGCTAACTATGGCTACACCTTC. The chain recombines TRBV25-1 with TRBJ1-2; no reliable D call. The length of the CDR3 is 14 residues. Trimming left V 6 bases short and J 0 bases short, with 11 bases between. Germline V lookup: CDR1 MGHDK, CDR2 SYGVNS.

The CDR3 is CASSSSSGTNYEQYF. DNA for the CDR3: TGTGCCAGCAGCTCATCTAGCGGGACCAACTACGAGCAGTACTTC. V usage is TRBV7-2 and J usage is TRBJ2-7; 9 bases fit TRBD2. Unmatched junction bases numbered 7, after V lost 4 bases and J lost 3 bases. Germline values: CDR1 SGHTA, CDR2 FQGNSA. The CDR3 sequence is 15 residues long.

The chain links TRBV5-6 to TRBJ2-3, with D tentatively TRBD2 (6 bases). Trimming left V 4 bases short and J 3 bases short, with 15 bases between. The CDR3 consists of 15 residues. Germline CDR1 and CDR2: SGHDT and YYEEEE. The CDR3 protein is CASSQDGGITDTQYF. As DNA, the CDR3 is TGTGCCAGCAGCCAGGACGGAGGGATTACAGATACGCAGTATTTT.

About this clone: Additional DNA sequences in this sample encode the identical CDR3. The chain employs TRBV30 and TRBJ1-2; possible D gene TRBD1, 5 bases. V gave up 0 bases and J gave up 4 bases, with 12 bases separating them. The CDR3 is made up of 14 amino acids. The germline CDR1 and CDR2 sequences are GTSNPN and SVGIG (reference sequence). CDR3 sequence: CAWSVRRGSYGYTF. In nucleotides, the CDR3 is TGTGCCTGGAGTGTGAGGAGGGGCTCCTATGGCTACACCTTC.

V and J are TRBV6-5 and TRBJ2-5; either TRBD1 or TRBD2 may fit D (7 bases each). This CDR3 is built from 12 residues. CDR1 is MNHEY and CDR2 is SVGAGI in the germline V gene. The CDR3 bases are TGTGGGGGAGGGGGCAACCAAGAGACCCAGTACTTC. Residues: CGGGGNQETQYF.

The gene calls are TRBV19 and TRBJ1-5, with 7 bases lining up with TRBD1. The junction had 5 bases not matched to a gene; V was cut back by 2 bases and J by 4 bases. This CDR3 spans 15 amino acids. The germline CDR1 and CDR2 sequences are LNHDA and SQIVND (reference sequence). CDR3 region: CASSISGRGNQPQHF. DNA for the CDR3: TGTGCCAGTAGTATAAGTGGCAGGGGGAATCAGCCCCAGCATTTT. The full variable domain, rest sourced from reference TRBV19 and TRBJ1-5, is DGGITQSPKYLFRKEGQNVTLSCEQNLNHDAMYWYRQDPGQGLRLIYYSQIVNDFQKGDIAEGYSVSREKKESFPLTVTSAQKNPTAFYLCASSISGRGNQPQHFGDGTRLSIL.

This clone turned up a few times. The chain is built from TRBV6-5 and TRBJ2-5; 9 nucleotides agree with TRBD1. There are 15 residues in the CDR3. The germline gives CDR1 MNHEY, CDR2 SVGAGI. The V segment lost 7 bases and the J segment 4 bases; nucleotides outside the gene matches: 10. CDR3 sequence: CASKTWTGAGETQYF. The CDR3 DNA reads as TGTGCCAGCAAAACTTGGACAGGGGCAGGAGAGACCCAGTACTTC.

This chain joins TRBV4-1 and TRBJ1-2; 9 positions match TRBD1. After removal of 4 bases from V and 4 bases from J, the junction contained 4 bases not matched to a gene. The CDR3 totals 14 residues. CDR1 and CDR2 from the germline V gene are MGHRA and YSYEKL. CDR3 residues: CASSPPGQGYGYTF. The CDR3 bases are TGCGCCAGCAGCCCTCCGGGACAGGGCTATGGCTACACCTTC.

The CDR3 region is CASSPSETTNTEAFF. The CDR3 DNA sequence: TGTGCCAGCAGCCCATCTGAGACCACGAACACTGAAGCTTTCTTT. The J gene is TRBJ1-1, the V gene TRBV9; D call uncertain. This CDR3 spans 15 amino acids. V was pared by 4 bases and J by 1 base, with 14 bases between. Germline CDR1 SGDLS, CDR2 YYNGEE.

The V call is TRBV12-5, the J call TRBJ1-2; D is possibly TRBD1 (5 bases). This CDR3 is 12 amino acids long. V dropped 6 bases and J dropped 3 bases, with 8 bases sitting between them. Per germline, CDR1 LGHNT and CDR2 FRNRAP. CDR3 protein: CASGQGDYGYTF. Here the CDR3 DNA reads TGTGCTAGTGGCCAGGGTGACTATGGCTACACCTTC.

This chain links TRBV9 with TRBJ2-1, with 7 bases matching TRBD2. The CDR3 has 18 amino acids. Trimming at V came to 0 bases and at J to 1 base, leaving 10 bases not matched to a gene. Germline CDR1 is SGDLS and CDR2 is YYNGEE. The DNA of the CDR3 is TGTGCCAGCAGCGTAGCTACGGTACCTAGCGGATCCTACAATGAGCAGTTCTTC. Translating gives CASSVATVPSGSYNEQFF.

The V gene is TRBV5-1, the J gene TRBJ2-2; a possible D gene is TRBD2 (6 bases). Germline V gene data show CDR1 as SGHRS and CDR2 as YFSETQ. Trimming pared 2 bases from V and 6 bases from J, leaving 17 bases between. The CDR3 totals 16 residues. The CDR3 nucleotides read TGCGCCAGCAGCTTACTAGCACGGTCAGAATCCGGGGAGCTGTTTTTT. Translating gives CASSLLARSESGELFF. The whole variable domain, remainder taken from reference TRBV5-1 and TRBJ2-2, is KAGVTQTPRYLIKTRGQQVTLSCSPISGHRSVSWYQQTPGQGLQFLFEYFSETQRNKGNFPGRFSGRQFSNSRSEMNVSTLELGDSALYLCASSLLARSESGELFFGEGSRLTVL.

This chain joins TRBV7-9 and TRBJ2-2, with D possibly TRBD1 on 6 matching bases. Trimming took 1 base from V and 5 from J, leaving 17 bases between them. This CDR3 comprises 17 residues. Germline V gene data show CDR1 as SEHNR and CDR2 as FQNEAQ (reference sequence). The CDR3: CASSLGHRVENTGELFF. CDR3 coding DNA: TGTGCCAGCAGCTTAGGTCACAGGGTGGAGAATACCGGGGAGCTGTTTTTT.

The V call is TRBV18, the J call TRBJ2-3, with D unresolved. The V gene lost 2 bases and the J gene lost 2 bases, with 11 bases spanning the gap. The germline V gene has CDR1 KGHSH and CDR2 LQKENI. CDR3 length equals 15 residues. Here the CDR3 reads CASSPGRMVTDTQYF. The CDR3 DNA sequence: TGTGCCAGCTCACCAGGACGGATGGTCACAGATACGCAGTATTTT.